This T cell receptor (beta chain) was documented in a study of shared clonotypes between healthy human individuals. Study-wide results and limits: Several donors showed sharing of around 5% of naive CD4 clonotypes. Compared with clonotypes that all four donors shared, non-shared clonotypes had lower generation probabilities.

A roughly 200 ng quantity of DNA, tens of thousands of T cell genomes, went into the sorted-subset replicate PCRs. Clones were sequenced by immunoSEQ multiplex PCR, and TCRdb holds only the in-frame ones, with some missing. Here the sample spans some 2.3 million clones, 80% to 95% being singletons. With regard to this clone: Its specificity is unknown.

Sequencing was carried out using naive CD4+ T cells from PBMCs. Noted subset: CD45RA+ positively selected. The clonotype comes from a man between 18 and 35 years old in good health. Some clones in this sample may be carry-over from other donors' samples.

CDR3 DNA: TGTGCCTGGAGTGTTAAAAAAGGGCTGTCGGGCGAGCAGTACTTC. The encoded protein is CAWSVKKGLSGEQYF. The chain couples TRBV30 to TRBJ2-7; D unclear. The CDR3 consists of 15 residues. Germline V CDR1 and CDR2: GTSNPN, SVGIG (reference sequence). The V end was cut by 0 bases, the J end by 6 bases, with 18 bases between.